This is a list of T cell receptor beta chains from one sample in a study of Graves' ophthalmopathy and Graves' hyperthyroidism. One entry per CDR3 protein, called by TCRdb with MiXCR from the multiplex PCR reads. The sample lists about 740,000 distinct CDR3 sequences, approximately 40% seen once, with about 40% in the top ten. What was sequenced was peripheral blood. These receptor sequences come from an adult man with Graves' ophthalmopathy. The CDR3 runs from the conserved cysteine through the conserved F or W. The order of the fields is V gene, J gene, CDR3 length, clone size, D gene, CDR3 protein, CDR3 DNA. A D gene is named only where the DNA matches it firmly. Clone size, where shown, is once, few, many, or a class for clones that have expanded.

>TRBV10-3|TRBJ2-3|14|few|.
CAITEGSTTDTQYF
TGTGCCATCACTGAGGGCTCCACCACAGATACGCAGTATTTT
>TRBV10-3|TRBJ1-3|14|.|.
CAISEQLSGNTIYF
TGTGCCATCAGTGAGCAGCTCTCTGGAAACACCATATATTTT
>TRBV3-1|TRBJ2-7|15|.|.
CASSPSGGRGYEQYF
TGTGCCAGCAGCCCCTCGGGGGGCAGGGGTTACGAGCAGTACTTC
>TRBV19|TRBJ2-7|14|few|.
CASSGLSGPREQYF
TGTGCCAGTAGTGGGTTGAGCGGCCCCCGGGAACAGTACTTC
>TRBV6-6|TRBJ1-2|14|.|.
CASSYSADTNGYTF
TGTGCCAGCAGTTACTCGGCAGATACCAATGGCTACACCTTC
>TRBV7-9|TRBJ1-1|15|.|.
CASSWGRGVSTEAFF
TGTGCCAGCAGCTGGGGAAGGGGGGTTAGCACTGAAGCTTTCTTT
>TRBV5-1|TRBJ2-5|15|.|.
CASSLDFGNQETQYF
TGCGCCAGCAGCTTGGATTTTGGGAATCAAGAGACCCAGTACTTC
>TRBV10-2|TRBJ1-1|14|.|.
CASRAYRVNTEAFF
TGTGCCAGCAGAGCGTACAGGGTTAATACTGAAGCTTTCTTT
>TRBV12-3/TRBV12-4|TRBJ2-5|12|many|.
CASSFGSLNLYF
TGTGCCAGCAGTTTCGGGTCCCTGAATCTGTACTTC
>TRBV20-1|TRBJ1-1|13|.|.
CSASSGPNTEAFF
TGCAGTGCTAGTTCCGGGCCGAACACTGAAGCTTTCTTT
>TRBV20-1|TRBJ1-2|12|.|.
CSARAGQGGYTF
TGCAGTGCTAGGGCGGGGCAGGGAGGCTACACCTTC
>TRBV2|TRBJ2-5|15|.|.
CASSPIRQVQETQYF
TGTGCCAGCTCACCCATACGACAGGTCCAAGAGACCCAGTACTTC
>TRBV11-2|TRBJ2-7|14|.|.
CASSLRQTNYEQYF
TGTGCCAGCAGCTTAAGACAGACAAACTACGAGCAGTACTTC
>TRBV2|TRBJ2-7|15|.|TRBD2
CASSLAGGRSYEQYF
TGTGCCAGCAGTTTAGCGGGGGGCCGATCCTACGAGCAGTACTTC
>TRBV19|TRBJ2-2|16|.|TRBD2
CASSDKLAGATGELFF
TGTGCCAGTAGTGATAAACTAGCGGGAGCCACCGGGGAGCTGTTTTTT
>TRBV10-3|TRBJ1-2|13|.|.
CAISEGQSSGYTF
TGTGCCATCAGTGAGGGTCAGAGCTCTGGCTACACCTTC
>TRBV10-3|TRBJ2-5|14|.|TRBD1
CAISAGDRGETQYF
TGTGCCATCAGTGCCGGGGACAGGGGCGAGACCCAGTACTTC
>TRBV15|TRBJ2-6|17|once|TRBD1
CATSRDDRESGANVLTF
TGTGCCACCAGCAGAGATGACAGGGAGTCTGGGGCCAACGTCCTGACTTTC
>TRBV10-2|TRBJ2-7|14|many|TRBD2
CASSEVAGANEQYF
TGCGCCAGCAGTGAGGTAGCGGGGGCTAACGAGCAGTACTTC
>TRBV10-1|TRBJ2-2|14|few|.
CASSESKDTGELFF
TGCGCCAGCAGTGAGTCGAAAGACACCGGGGAGCTGTTTTTT
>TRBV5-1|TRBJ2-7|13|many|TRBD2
CASSPGLAHEQYF
TGCGCCAGCAGCCCTGGACTAGCACACGAGCAGTACTTC
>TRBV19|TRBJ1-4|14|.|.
CASSPQGTNEKLSF
TGTGCCAGTAGTCCTCAGGGCACTAATGAAAAACTGTCTTTT
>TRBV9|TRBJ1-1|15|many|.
CASSVRIKKNTEAFF
TGTGCCAGCAGCGTACGGATCAAGAAGAACACTGAAGCTTTCTTT
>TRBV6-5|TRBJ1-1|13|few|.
CASSEVEDGYAFF
TGTGCCAGCAGTGAAGTCGAAGATGGGTATGCTTTCTTT
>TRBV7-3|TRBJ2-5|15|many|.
CASSLMGGGRETQYF
TGTGCCAGCAGCTTAATGGGGGGGGGCAGGGAGACCCAGTACTTC
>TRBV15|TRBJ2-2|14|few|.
CATSKGGNTGELFF
TGTGCCACCAGCAAGGGGGGGAACACCGGGGAGCTGTTTTTT